Below, 18 T cell receptor beta chains from the same sample are listed, as sequenced in a study of blood T cell repertoires in COVID-19. Produced via immunoSEQ multiplex PCR; TCRdb's table is partial and in-frame only. Of about 300,000 clones listed, around 92% were seen once; the top ten hold 1.8%. The sample was peripheral blood. All receptors derive from a woman under 40 with COVID-19, enrolled during active disease.

There are a few counts of this clone. This sequence joins TRBV2 and TRBJ1-1; D gene unclear. Germline V gene lookup returns CDR1 SNHLY and CDR2 FYNNEI. V was cut by 4 bases and J by 5 bases, with 14 bases left in between. This CDR3 contains 14 residues. CDR3 sequence reads: CASSVVAGRTEAFF. For the CDR3, the DNA is TGTGCCAGCAGTGTAGTAGCCGGGAGAACTGAAGCTTTCTTT.

This chain links TRBV9 with TRBJ2-1; tentatively, D is TRBD2 (6 bases). The CDR3 length is 14 residues. CDR1 is SGDLS, CDR2 YYNGEE, per germline. Trimming shortened V by 0 bases and J by 10 bases, and 14 bases separated the two germline ends. As DNA, the CDR3 is TGTGCCAGCAGCGTAGGTCGGGGGTTGAGCGAGCAGTTCTTC. Translated, it gives CASSVGRGLSEQFF.

The chain couples TRBV20-1 to TRBJ1-2, with D unclear. Germline V gene sequence: CDR1 DFQATT, CDR2 SNEGSKA (reference sequence). CDR3 length: 13 amino acids. V was trimmed by 3 bases and J by 6 bases, leaving 14 bases between them. CDR3 nucleotides: TGCAGTGCTAGTCCAAGAGGCGGGGATGGCTACACCTTC. It encodes CSASPRGGDGYTF.

This rearrangement joins TRBV4-1 to TRBJ1-5, with TRBD1 matching 8 bases. Trimming removed 2 bases from V and 4 bases from J; junction bases left unmatched: 10. The CDR3 is made up of 17 amino acids. From germline, CDR1 is MGHRA and CDR2 YSYEKL. CDR3 residues: CASSQYLQGVTNQPQHF. CDR3 sequence (DNA): TGCGCCAGCAGCCAATATTTACAGGGGGTTACTAATCAGCCCCAGCATTTT.

The J gene is TRBJ2-2, the V gene TRBV19; 7 bases agree with TRBD1. With 6 bases clipped from V and 0 bases from J, the junction kept 7 bases outside the gene matches. Looked up from germline, CDR1 is LNHDA and CDR2 is SQIVND (reference sequence). The CDR3 sequence is 16 residues long. As DNA, the CDR3 is TGTGCCAGTAGGGCCCACGGGACAGCGAACACCGGGGAGCTGTTTTTT. It is translated as CASRAHGTANTGELFF.

This chain connects TRBV7-8 to TRBJ1-5; TRBD1 is a possible D gene (5 bases). Germline CDR1 reads SGHVS; CDR2 reads FQNEAQ. V was cut by 3 bases and J by 5 bases, with 32 bases left in between. The CDR3 sequence is 21 residues long. CDR3 DNA sequence: TGTGCCAGCAGCTTTTCAGGGTCTTGGGCGGTGGGATTTTCTTCCTATCAGCCCCAGCATTTT. It encodes CASSFSGSWAVGFSSYQPQHF.

The chain combines TRBV4-3 with TRBJ1-5; D not resolved. The germline V and J ends were trimmed by 1 base and 0 bases, with 4 bases remaining between them. This CDR3 has 14 residues. Germline CDR1 LGHNA, CDR2 YSLEER. The CDR3 is CASSQGNSNQPQHF. CDR3 nucleotides: TGCGCCAGCAGCCAAGGTAATAGCAATCAGCCCCAGCATTTT.

This clone was observed a single time. This chain uses TRBV7-2 with TRBJ1-2, with 10 bases lining up with TRBD1. CDR3 size: 15 residues. After removal of 4 bases from V and 6 bases from J, the junction contained 8 bases not matched to a gene. CDR1 and CDR2 from the germline V gene are SGHTA and FQGNSA. Written as DNA, the CDR3 is TGTGCCAGCAGCTCGTATATGGGGACAGGGGATGGCTACACCTTC. Amino acid sequence: CASSSYMGTGDGYTF.

V is TRBV19 and J is TRBJ1-2, with 10 bases identical to TRBD1. This CDR3 has 17 residues. Germline V gene lookup returns CDR1 LNHDA and CDR2 SQIVND (reference sequence). V gave up 7 bases and J gave up 14 bases; unmatched junction bases: 25. DNA of the CDR3: TGTGCCAGTAAAGGGCTTTTCCCCCCCGGGACAGGGGCCGCTCAGACCTTC. Residues: CASKGLFPPGTGAAQTF. Looking up the rest from reference TRBV19 and TRBJ1-2 gives the full variable domain: DGGITQSPKYLFRKEGQNVTLSCEQNLNHDAMYWYRQDPGQGLRLIYYSQIVNDFQKGDIAEGYSVSREKKESFPLTVTSAQKNPTAFYLCASKGLFPPGTGAAQTFGSGTRLTVV.

This clone was found a few times. CDR3 loop: CATSDEYGYTF. The CDR3 DNA sequence: TGTGCCACCAGTGATGAGTATGGCTACACCTTC. This rearrangement joins TRBV24-1 to TRBJ1-2; D gene uncertain. V was trimmed by 3 bases and J by 5 bases, leaving 3 bases between them. CDR1 is KGHDR, CDR2 SFDVKD, per germline. The CDR3 is made up of 11 amino acids.

This chain joins TRBV25-1 and TRBJ1-5, with 7 bases matching TRBD1. The length of the CDR3 is 13 residues. Germline CDR1 reads MGHDK; CDR2 reads SYGVNS. The J segment lost 5 bases and the V segment lost 8 bases, leaving 6 bases of the junction unmatched. The CDR3 DNA is TGTGCCAGCTCCCGGGACAGCCATCAGCCCCAGCATTTT. This sequence encodes CASSRDSHQPQHF.

The chain uses TRBV18 and TRBJ1-6; a weak D match, TRBD1 (5 bases). The CDR3 totals 15 residues. Trimming shortened V by 2 bases and J by 8 bases, and 13 bases separated the two germline ends. Germline-derived CDR1 and CDR2 are KGHSH and LQKENI. CDR3 sequence (DNA): TGTGCCAGCTCACCATTGCCAGGGCCGGATTCACCCCTCCACTTT. Its translation: CASSPLPGPDSPLHF.

V is TRBV2 and J is TRBJ2-1; D might be TRBD2 (5 bases). Trimming left V 7 bases short and J 8 bases short, with 15 bases between. The CDR3 is made up of 13 amino acids. Germline CDR1 is SNHLY and CDR2 is FYNNEI. This chain's CDR3 is CASTAFGGHEQFF. The CDR3 DNA is TGTGCCAGCACGGCGTTTGGAGGCCATGAGCAGTTCTTC.

This chain joins TRBV11-2 and TRBJ2-7; no clear D gene. The V end was cut by 1 base, the J end by 4 bases, with 5 bases between. Germline V gives CDR1 SGHAT, CDR2 FQNNGV. The CDR3 is 12 amino acids. In DNA, the CDR3 is TGTGCCAGCAGCTTAGTGCAGTACGAGCAGTACTTC. Its translation: CASSLVQYEQYF.

This rearrangement joins TRBV27 to TRBJ1-2; no firm D call. Germline V CDR1 and CDR2: MNHEY, SMNVEV (reference sequence). Trimming cost V 3 bases and J 2 bases, with 10 bases left between them. The CDR3 loop spans 14 amino acids. CDR3 nucleotide sequence: TGTGCCAGCAGTTTCGATGGCCGCAACTATGGCTACACCTTC. It encodes CASSFDGRNYGYTF.

The CDR3 loop reads CASSQIIYNEQFF. In nucleotides, the CDR3 is TGTGCCAGCAGCCAAATCATTTACAATGAGCAGTTCTTC. J is TRBJ2-1 and V is TRBV11-2; D gene uncertain. The CDR3 spans 13 residues. Germline CDR1 reads SGHAT; CDR2 reads FQNNGV. V was trimmed by 5 bases and J by 4 bases, leaving 9 bases between them. The variable domain in full, with the rest retrieved from reference TRBV11-2 and TRBJ2-1, is EAGVAQSPRYKIIEKRQSVAFWCNPISGHATLYWYQQILGQGPKLLIQFQNNGVVDDSQLPKDRFSAERLKGVDSTLKIQPAKLEDSAVYLCASSQIIYNEQFFGPGTRLTVL.

The chain couples TRBV7-9 to TRBJ1-6; tentatively, D is TRBD1 (5 bases). The CDR3 sequence is 13 residues long. CDR1 SEHNR and CDR2 FQNEAQ come from the germline V gene (reference sequence). V lost 4 bases and J lost 9, with 10 bases in between. CDR3: CASSSTGGSPLHF. The CDR3 bases are TGTGCCAGCAGCTCCACCGGGGGTTCACCCCTCCACTTT.

This chain joins TRBV5-5 and TRBJ2-6; 8 nucleotides agree with TRBD1. Trimming cost V 0 bases and J 2 bases; bases outside gene matches: 1. In germline, CDR1 is SGHKS, CDR2 YYEKEE (reference sequence). This CDR3 has 16 residues. The CDR3 loop is CASSLAGGAGANVLTF. The CDR3 nucleotides are TGTGCCAGCAGCTTGGCAGGGGGCGCTGGGGCCAACGTCCTGACTTTC.